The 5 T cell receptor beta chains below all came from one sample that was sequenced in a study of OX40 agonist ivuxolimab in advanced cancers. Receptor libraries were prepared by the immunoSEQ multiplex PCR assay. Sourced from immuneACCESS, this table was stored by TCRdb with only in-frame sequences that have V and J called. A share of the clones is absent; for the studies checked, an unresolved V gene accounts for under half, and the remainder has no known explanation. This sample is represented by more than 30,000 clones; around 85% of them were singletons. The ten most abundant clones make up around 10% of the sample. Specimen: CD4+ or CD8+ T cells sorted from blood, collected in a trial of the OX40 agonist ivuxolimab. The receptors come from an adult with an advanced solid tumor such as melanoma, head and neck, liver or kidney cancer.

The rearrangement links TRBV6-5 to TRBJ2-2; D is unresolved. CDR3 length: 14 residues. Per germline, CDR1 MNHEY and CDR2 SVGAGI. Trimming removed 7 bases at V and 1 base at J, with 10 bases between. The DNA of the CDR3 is TGTGCCAGCATGGACGCGGTGAACACCGGGGAGCTGTTTTTT. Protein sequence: CASMDAVNTGELFF.

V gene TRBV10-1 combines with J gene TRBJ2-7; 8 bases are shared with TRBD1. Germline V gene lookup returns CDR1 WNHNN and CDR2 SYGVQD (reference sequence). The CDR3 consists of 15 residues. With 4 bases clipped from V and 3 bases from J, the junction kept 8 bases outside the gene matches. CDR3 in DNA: TGCGCCAGCAGTGCGATGGGACAGGCTATCTACGAGCAGTACTTC. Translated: CASSAMGQAIYEQYF.

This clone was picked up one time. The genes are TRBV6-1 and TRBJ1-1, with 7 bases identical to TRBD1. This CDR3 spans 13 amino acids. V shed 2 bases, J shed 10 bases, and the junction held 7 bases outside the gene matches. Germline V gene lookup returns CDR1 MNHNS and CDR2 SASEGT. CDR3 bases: TGTGCCAGCAGTGAAAAAGGGGGCGCGACAGCTTTCTTT. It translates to CASSEKGGATAFF.

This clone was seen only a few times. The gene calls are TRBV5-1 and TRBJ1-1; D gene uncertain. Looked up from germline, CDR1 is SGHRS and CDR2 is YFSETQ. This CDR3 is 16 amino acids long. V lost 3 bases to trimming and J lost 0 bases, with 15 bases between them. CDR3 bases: TGCGCCAGCAGCTCAAACTTGGGGTTGGTGAACACTGAAGCTTTCTTT. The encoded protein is CASSSNLGLVNTEAFF.

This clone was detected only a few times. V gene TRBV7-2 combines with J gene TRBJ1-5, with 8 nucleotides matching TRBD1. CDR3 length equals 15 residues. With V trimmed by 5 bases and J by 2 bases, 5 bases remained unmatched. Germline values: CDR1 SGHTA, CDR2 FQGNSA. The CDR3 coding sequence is TGTGCCAGCAGCCTACAGACAGGGGGCAATCAGCCCCAGCATTTT. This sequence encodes CASSLQTGGNQPQHF.